The clone carrying this T cell receptor (beta chain) was counted a few times. Its antigen is still unknown. The source of the sample is a study of blood T cells in healthy people across ages. Study-wide findings and caveats: Because donor CMV status was unknown, expanded clonotype changes were possibly confounded.

A J-beta primer mix and a sample-barcoded 5' primer were used in a second PCR of about 7 to 12 cycles. TCRdb reprocessed the 5' RACE reads via MiXCR and lists one record per CDR3 protein. The table includes over 950,000 distinct CDR3 sequences, roughly two fifths detected once. Sequenced material: blood. This TCR was sampled from a man between 18 and 35 years old in good health.

In DNA form, the CDR3 reads TGTGCCACCAGCAAAACAGGGAAGAACACTGAAGCTTTCTTT. Residues: CATSKTGKNTEAFF. The rearrangement links TRBV15 to TRBJ1-1, with a possible D match to TRBD1 (6 bases). Germline V lookup: CDR1 LNHNV, CDR2 YYDKDF (reference sequence). This CDR3 has 14 amino acids. V was clipped by 4 bases and J by 1 base, with 10 bases between them.